A single sample gave rise to the 6 T cell receptor beta chains below, sequenced in a study of control samples from healthy donors and cancer patients. Repertoires were generated with immunoSEQ multiplex PCR, while TCRdb's copy carries only in-frame clones and drops some. The sample includes roughly 130,000 clones, about 93% of them seen just once. Sequencing used blood. The origin of the receptors is a man aged 18 to 30 in good health.

The chain couples TRBV15 to TRBJ2-1, with D maybe TRBD2 (5 bases). The CDR3 extends over 16 amino acids. With 5 bases removed from V and 2 bases from J, the gap between germline ends came to 16 bases. CDR1 is LNHNV, CDR2 YYDKDF, per germline (reference sequence). The CDR3 DNA reads as TGTGCCACCAGCGGAGGCTCGGGGTTCACCTACAATGAGCAGTTCTTC. Translating gives CATSGGSGFTYNEQFF.

CDR3 residues: CASSLTLQGYLYGYTF. The CDR3 DNA reads TGTGCCAGCAGTCTGACTCTACAGGGGTACCTTTATGGCTACACCTTC. The V gene is TRBV28, the J gene TRBJ1-2; 7 bases map to TRBD1. This CDR3 spans 16 amino acids. Germline lookup yields CDR1 MDHEN and CDR2 SYDVKM. Trimming removed 5 bases from V and 5 bases from J; junction bases left unmatched: 14.

The chain has TRBV6-5 and TRBJ1-1; D possibly corresponds to TRBD1 (6 bases). Trimming removed 0 bases from V and 11 bases from J, with 13 bases in between. CDR1 is MNHEY and CDR2 is SVGAGI in the germline V gene. This CDR3 is built from 13 residues. CDR3 DNA: TGTGCCAGCAGTTACTCCTTTGGGGGCGCGGCTTTCTTT. Its protein is CASSYSFGGAAFF.

This chain joins TRBV27 and TRBJ1-6, with D possibly TRBD1 on 6 matching bases. This CDR3 is built from 12 residues. Germline CDR1 is MNHEY and CDR2 is SMNVEV (reference sequence). V lost 5 bases, J lost 9 bases, and 8 bases lay in between. CDR3 region: CASSRGSSPLHF. The CDR3 region has the DNA TGTGCCAGCAGTAGGGGGAGTTCACCCCTCCACTTT.

The chain recombines TRBV28 with TRBJ1-5; D not resolved. The CDR3 has 17 residues. V shed 7 bases and J shed 2 bases, with 21 bases lying between them. The germline gives CDR1 MDHEN, CDR2 SYDVKM. The chain's CDR3 is CASTSRPGRVGNQPQHF. For the CDR3, the DNA is TGTGCCAGCACCTCACGTCCCGGGAGGGTCGGCAATCAGCCCCAGCATTTT.

This chain links TRBV7-2 with TRBJ2-7; 9 bases fit TRBD2. Germline trimming cut 5 bases from V and 4 bases from J; bases unmatched to any gene: 9. This CDR3 region has 15 residues. Germline assignment: CDR1 SGHTA and CDR2 FQGNSA. The CDR3 is CASSPSAGGLYEQYV. In DNA form, the CDR3 reads TGTGCCAGCAGCCCTTCAGCGGGAGGCCTATACGAGCAGTACGTC.